Below are 3 T cell receptor beta chains sequenced from a single sample in a study of cytomegalovirus exposure and HLA in healthy donors. The PCR made use of 60 Vbeta and 13 Jbeta primers. Repertoires were generated with immunoSEQ multiplex PCR, while TCRdb's copy carries only in-frame clones and drops some. The data contain some 180,000 clones, 75% to 90% of them seen just once; the ten biggest clones take up approximately 2.2%. The sequenced material came from PBMCs. These receptors were taken from a male donor in good health and CMV-seronegative.

This clone was counted once. V usage is TRBV14 and J usage is TRBJ1-1; 7 bases align to TRBD1. This CDR3 is built from 15 residues. Germline CDR1 SGHDN, CDR2 FVKESK. Losses at the gene ends were 5 bases for V and 7 bases for J; bases not matched to a gene: 13. CDR3: CASSGQALAVSEAFF. DNA for the CDR3: TGTGCCAGCAGCGGACAGGCGCTGGCTGTGAGTGAAGCTTTCTTT.

The rearrangement links TRBV7-6 to TRBJ1-6; a weak D match, TRBD1 (5 bases). The germline gives CDR1 SGHVS, CDR2 FNYEAQ. V shed 2 bases and J shed 7 bases, with 6 bases lying between them. The CDR3 loop spans 13 amino acids. CDR3 DNA: TGTGCCAGCAGCTTAACAGGCAATTCACCCCTCCACTTT. This gives the protein CASSLTGNSPLHF.

The CDR3 spells CSVVRNGQGYEQYF. Here the CDR3 DNA reads TGCAGCGTTGTGCGGAATGGTCAGGGCTACGAGCAGTACTTC. The chain uses TRBV29-1 and TRBJ2-7; maybe TRBD1 (5 bases). V was shortened by 4 bases and J by 3 bases, with 16 bases between the two germline ends. The CDR3 is made up of 14 amino acids. Germline V lookup: CDR1 SQVTM, CDR2 ANQGSEA.